This entry describes one TCR beta chain. No antigen is known for it. These data originate in a study of PD-1 blockade in mismatch repair-deficient tumors. Background on the study: Enrolled about 2013-2017, patients had progressing, pretreated mismatch repair-deficient cancers of about a dozen types. Findings and caveats of the study: Tumor-resident clones, often absent from pretreatment blood, expanded after pembrolizumab and then contracted.

CDR1 and CDR2 (germline): SGDLS, YYNGEE. The CDR3 contains 14 residues. The V gene lost 0 bases and the J gene lost 4 bases, with 11 bases spanning the gap. All patients were mismatch repair deficient, assessed by either PCR or immunohistochemistry. TCRs were sequenced from a few patients responding to pembrolizumab. Clones were read by immunoSEQ multiplex PCR, and TCRdb kept only the in-frame ones, dropping some. The repertoire has some 130,000 clones, about nine tenths of them found once; the top ten carry approximately 10%. This TCR came from an adult with mismatch repair-deficient cancer. Source: peripheral blood, taken 72 weeks after starting pembrolizumab. The rearrangement links TRBV9 to TRBJ2-7; D gene uncertain. The CDR3 loop reads CASSVGVLPYEQYF. CDR3 sequence (DNA): TGTGCCAGCAGCGTAGGAGTCCTCCCTTACGAGCAGTACTTC.